The entry below describes one T cell receptor beta chain. In the authors' methods: Estimation of nucleated cell counts was performed using reference gene primer amplification. TCRdb keeps only in-frame clones here, not all; method: immunoSEQ multiplex PCR. Clone size and the V and J calls come from that table; the DNA yielded D and trimming. The sample yields 100,000 to 150,000 clones, 85% seen once. Trimming pared 5 bases from V and 3 bases from J, leaving 14 bases between. The CDR3 contains 14 residues. Germline assignment: CDR1 SGHAT and CDR2 FQDESV (reference sequence). The sample belongs to a study of blood T cell repertoires in COVID-19. Study-wide context: COVID-19 samples from acute and convalescent phases originated in the United States, Italy and Spain. The analysed material was cDNA or gDNA that came from T cells, B-cell-depleted T cells, or PBMCs.

Sequencing input: peripheral blood. The chain is built from TRBV11-1 and TRBJ2-7, with TRBD1 as a possible D gene (6 bases). This receptor was taken from a woman at least 80 years old with acute or convalescent COVID-19. In nucleotides, the CDR3 is TGTGCCAGCAGCACTCGGACAGCCGGCTACGAGCAGTACTTC. Amino acids: CASSTRTAGYEQYF.